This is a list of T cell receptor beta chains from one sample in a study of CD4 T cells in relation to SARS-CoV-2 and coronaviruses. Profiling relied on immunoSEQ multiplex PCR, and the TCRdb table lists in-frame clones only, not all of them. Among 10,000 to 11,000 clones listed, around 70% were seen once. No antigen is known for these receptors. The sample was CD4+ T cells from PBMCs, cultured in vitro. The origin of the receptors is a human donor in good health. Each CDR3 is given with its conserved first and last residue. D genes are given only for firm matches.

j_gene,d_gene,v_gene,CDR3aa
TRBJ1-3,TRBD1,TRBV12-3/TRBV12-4,CALRRGLGNTIYF
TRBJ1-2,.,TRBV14,CASSQLQGHGYTF
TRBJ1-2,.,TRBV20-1,CSSADYGYTF
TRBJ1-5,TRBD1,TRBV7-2,CASSFGTGFRNQPQHF
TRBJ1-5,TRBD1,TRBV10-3,CAISGGDRRINSNQPQHF
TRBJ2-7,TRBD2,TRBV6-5,CASSYSRLAGSEQYF
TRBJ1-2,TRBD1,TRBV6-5,CASSKWATGERGYTF
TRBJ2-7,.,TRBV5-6,CASSLFESSRSYEQYF
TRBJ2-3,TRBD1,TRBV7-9,CASSFTQGLLDTQYF
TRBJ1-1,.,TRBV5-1,CASSVQNGAAFF
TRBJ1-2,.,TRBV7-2,CASSLIGAQYGYTF
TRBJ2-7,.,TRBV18,CASSGRDSAYEQYF
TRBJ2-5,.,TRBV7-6,CASMGETQYF
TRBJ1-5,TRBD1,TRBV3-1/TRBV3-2,CASSPGGTGDAQPQHF
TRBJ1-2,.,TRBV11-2,CASSFERFYGYTF
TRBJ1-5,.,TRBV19,CASSEGQPQHF
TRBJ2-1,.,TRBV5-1,CASSLAVIGGSNNEQFF
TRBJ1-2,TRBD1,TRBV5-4,CASSLWARRTGGLNGYTF
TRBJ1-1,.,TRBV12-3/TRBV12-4,CASSSEVGRGAFF
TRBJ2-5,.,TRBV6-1,CASSEAPSGAKETQYF
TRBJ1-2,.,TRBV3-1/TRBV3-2,CASSQDERGGYTF
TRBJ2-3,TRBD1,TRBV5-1,CASSVIKPTGLDTQYF
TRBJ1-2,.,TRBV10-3,CAIRGTERLYGYTF
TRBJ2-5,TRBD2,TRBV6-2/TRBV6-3,CASSTWSGTSGRQETQYF